This record looks at one T cell receptor (beta chain) sequence and its context. Healthy bone marrow donors made up the cohort. The data belong to a study of cytomegalovirus exposure and HLA in healthy donors. The PCR employed 60 Vbeta primers together with 13 Jbeta primers. The repertoire was sequenced with immunoSEQ multiplex PCR; TCRdb's copy has only in-frame clones and lacks some. The sample lists about 120,000 clones; less than 85% were seen once. The CDR3 is 20 amino acids. V lost 4 bases, J lost 0 bases, and 15 bases stayed unmatched. CDR1 and CDR2 from the germline V gene are SGHRS and YFSETQ. The sequencing sample was made of PBMCs. The TCR was taken from a man aged 30 to 39 in good health and CMV-seropositive. The chain links TRBV5-1 to TRBJ2-7, with 14 nucleotides matching TRBD2. CDR3: CASSQSPGTSGGLSSYEQYF. The CDR3 coding sequence is TGCGCCAGCAGCCAGAGCCCCGGGACTAGCGGGGGCCTTAGCTCCTACGAGCAGTACTTC.